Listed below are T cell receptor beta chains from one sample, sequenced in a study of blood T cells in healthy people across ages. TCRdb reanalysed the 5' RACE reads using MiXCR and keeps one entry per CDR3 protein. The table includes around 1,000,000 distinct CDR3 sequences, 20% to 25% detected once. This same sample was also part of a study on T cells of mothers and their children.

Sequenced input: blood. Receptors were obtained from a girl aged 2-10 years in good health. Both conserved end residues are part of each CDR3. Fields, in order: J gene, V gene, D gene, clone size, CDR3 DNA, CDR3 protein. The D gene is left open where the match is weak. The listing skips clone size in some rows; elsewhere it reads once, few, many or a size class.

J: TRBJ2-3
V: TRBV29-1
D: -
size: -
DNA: TGCAGCGACCTCCCCAAGGGGAGTTGGACGCAGTATTTT
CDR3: CSDLPKGSWTQYF

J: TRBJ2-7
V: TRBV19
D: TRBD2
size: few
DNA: TGTGCCAGTATCTGGGGACTACCTCAATACTACGAGCAGTACTTC
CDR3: CASIWGLPQYYEQYF

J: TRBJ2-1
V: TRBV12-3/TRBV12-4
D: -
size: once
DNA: TGTGCCAGCAGCTCCCCCGGGGGAGTTGAGCAGTTCTTC
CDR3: CASSSPGGVEQFF

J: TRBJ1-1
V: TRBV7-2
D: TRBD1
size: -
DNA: TGTGCCAGCAGCTCGTCGGCGGGGACAGTGAACACTGAAGCTTTCTTT
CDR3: CASSSSAGTVNTEAFF

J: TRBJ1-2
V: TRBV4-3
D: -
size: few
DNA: TGCGCCAGCAGCCAAGCTGGGGCGATCTATGGCTACACCTTC
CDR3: CASSQAGAIYGYTF

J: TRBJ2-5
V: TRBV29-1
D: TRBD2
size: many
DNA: TGCAGCGTTCGGGGGGGAGAGACCCAGTACTTC
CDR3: CSVRGGETQYF

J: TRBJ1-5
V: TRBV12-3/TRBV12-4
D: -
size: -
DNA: TGTGCCAGCAGTCGGACCGTAATCAATCAGCCCCAGCATTTT
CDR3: CASSRTVINQPQHF

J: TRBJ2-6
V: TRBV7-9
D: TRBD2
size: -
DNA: TGTGCCAGCAGCCAACGGGGGGGGTCTGGGGCCAACGTCCTGACTTTC
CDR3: CASSQRGGSGANVLTF

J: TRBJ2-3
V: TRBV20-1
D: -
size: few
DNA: TGCAGTGCTAGAGATCTGCTCGGGGGTAGCACAGATACGCAGTATTTT
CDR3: CSARDLLGGSTDTQYF

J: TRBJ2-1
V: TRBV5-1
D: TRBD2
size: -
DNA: TGCGCCAGCAGACCCCTAGCGGGAGATGAGCAGTTCTTC
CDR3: CASRPLAGDEQFF

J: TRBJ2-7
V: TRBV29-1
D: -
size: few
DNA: TGCAGCGGAGGGGTAGGAAGCGAGCAGTACTTC
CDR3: CSGGVGSEQYF

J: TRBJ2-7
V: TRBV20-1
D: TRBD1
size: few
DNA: TGCAGTGCAACAGGGGAAACCTACGAGCAGTACTTC
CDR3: CSATGETYEQYF

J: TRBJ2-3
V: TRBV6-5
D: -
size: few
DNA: TGTGCCACCGGGGGCACAGATACGCAGTATTTT
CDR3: CATGGTDTQYF

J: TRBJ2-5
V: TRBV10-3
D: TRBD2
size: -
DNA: TGTGCCATCAGTCAGACAGCGGGGCGGCAAGAGACCCAGTACTTC
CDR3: CAISQTAGRQETQYF

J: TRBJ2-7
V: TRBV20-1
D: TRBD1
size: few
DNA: TGCAGTGCTTGGACAGGGGAGGAGTACGAGCAGTACTTC
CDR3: CSAWTGEEYEQYF

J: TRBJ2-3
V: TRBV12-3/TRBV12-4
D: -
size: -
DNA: TGTGCCAGCAGTCCGACCCGACAGAGCCGTTGGGCAGATACGCAGTATTTT
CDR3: CASSPTRQSRWADTQYF

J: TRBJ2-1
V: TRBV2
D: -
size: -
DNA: TGTGCCAGCAGTGAATACAGTACCTACAATGAGCAGTTCTTC
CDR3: CASSEYSTYNEQFF

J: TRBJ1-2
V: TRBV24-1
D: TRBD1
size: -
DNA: TGTGCCACCAGTGACTCAGACAGGGGTAACTATGGCTACACCTTC
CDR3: CATSDSDRGNYGYTF

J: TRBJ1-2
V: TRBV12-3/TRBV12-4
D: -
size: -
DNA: TGTGCCAGCAGTGCCCAGGGAGGGGGTGGCTACACCTTC
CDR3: CASSAQGGGGYTF

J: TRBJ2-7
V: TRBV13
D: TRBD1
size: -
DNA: TGTGCCAGCAGCTCCGACAGGGACCCCGAGCAGTACTTC
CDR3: CASSSDRDPEQYF

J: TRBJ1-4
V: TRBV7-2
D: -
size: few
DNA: TGTGCCAGCAGCTTAGCAGGATCCAGTAATGAAAAACTGTTTTTT
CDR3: CASSLAGSSNEKLFF

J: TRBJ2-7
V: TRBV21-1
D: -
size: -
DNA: TGTGCCAGCAGTACTTATCCGGGACTGGGACCTTACGAGCAGTACTTC
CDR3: CASSTYPGLGPYEQYF

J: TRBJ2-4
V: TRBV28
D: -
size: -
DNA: TGTGCCAGCAGGAAGGGGGGGGTAGGAAACATTCAGTACTTC
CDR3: CASRKGGVGNIQYF

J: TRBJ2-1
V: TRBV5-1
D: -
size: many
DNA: TGCGCCAGCAGCTTGGGGGGCGTCAATGAGCAGTTCTTC
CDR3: CASSLGGVNEQFF

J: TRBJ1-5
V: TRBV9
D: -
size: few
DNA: TGTGCCAGCAGCGCGTCCGGGGGTAGTCAGCCCCAGCATTTT
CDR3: CASSASGGSQPQHF

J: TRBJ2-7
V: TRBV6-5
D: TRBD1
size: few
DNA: TGTGCCAGCAGTTCACAGGGGATGGAGCAGTACTTC
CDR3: CASSSQGMEQYF

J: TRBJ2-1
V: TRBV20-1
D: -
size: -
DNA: TGCAGTGCTAAGGGACTTTCCTACAATGAGCAGTTCTTC
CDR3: CSAKGLSYNEQFF

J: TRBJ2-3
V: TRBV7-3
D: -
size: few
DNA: TGTGCCAGCAGCCACGACAGTGATGAATCGCGCATTGACACAGATACGCAGTATTTT
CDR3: CASSHDSDESRIDTDTQYF

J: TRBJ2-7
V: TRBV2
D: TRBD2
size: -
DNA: TGTGCCAGCCTTGGGGGACTAGCGGCTACCTACGAGCAGTACTTC
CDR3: CASLGGLAATYEQYF

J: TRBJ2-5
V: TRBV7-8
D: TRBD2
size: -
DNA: TGTGCCAGCAGCCCACGACTAGCGGAATTACAAGAGACCCAGTACTTC
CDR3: CASSPRLAELQETQYF

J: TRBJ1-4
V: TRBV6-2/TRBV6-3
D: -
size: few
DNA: TGTGCCAGCCGGGACGCCCTGACAACTAACGAAAAACTGTTTTTT
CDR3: CASRDALTTNEKLFF

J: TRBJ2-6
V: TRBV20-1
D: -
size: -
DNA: TGCAGTGCTAAGGTCTCTGGGGCCAACGTCCTGACTTTC
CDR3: CSAKVSGANVLTF

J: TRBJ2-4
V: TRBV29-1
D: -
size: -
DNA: TGCAGCGTTGAGGGGGGAGCGATTGGCAAAAACATTCAGTACTTC
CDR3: CSVEGGAIGKNIQYF

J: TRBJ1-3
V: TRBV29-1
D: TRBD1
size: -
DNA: TGCAGCGTTAGACAGGGAGGAGGAAACACCATATATTTT
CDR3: CSVRQGGGNTIYF

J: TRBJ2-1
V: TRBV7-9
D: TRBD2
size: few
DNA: TGTGCCAGCAGCCCACTAGCGGCCGCTTACAATGAGCAGTTCTTC
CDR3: CASSPLAAAYNEQFF

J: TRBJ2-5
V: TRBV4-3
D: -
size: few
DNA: TGCGCCAGCAGCCAAGAGGGATACTCAAAAGAGACCCAGTACTTC
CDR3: CASSQEGYSKETQYF

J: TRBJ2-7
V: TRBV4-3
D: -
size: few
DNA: TGCGCCAGCAGCCCGTCGGGAATCCCCTACGAGCAGTACTTC
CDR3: CASSPSGIPYEQYF

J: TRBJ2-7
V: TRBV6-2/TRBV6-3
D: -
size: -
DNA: TGTGCCAGCGACTCTAATGGCCACGAGCAGTACTTC
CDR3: CASDSNGHEQYF

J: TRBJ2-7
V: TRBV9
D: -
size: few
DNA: TGTGCCAGCAGCCTCCTGGACATCTCCTACGAGCAGTACTTC
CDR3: CASSLLDISYEQYF

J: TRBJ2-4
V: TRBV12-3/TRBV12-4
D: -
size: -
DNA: TGTGCCAGCAGTGCCGAGGGGATCATTCAGTACTTC
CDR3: CASSAEGIIQYF

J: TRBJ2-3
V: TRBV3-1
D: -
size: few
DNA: TGTGCCGGCAGCCAAGAAAATTTAGGAATTACTCCGGTCAGCACAGATACGCAGTATTTT
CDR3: CAGSQENLGITPVSTDTQYF

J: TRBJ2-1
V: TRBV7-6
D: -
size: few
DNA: TGTGCCAGCAGCTTAGGCCATTACAATGAGCAGTTCTTC
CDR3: CASSLGHYNEQFF